Below are 22 T cell receptor beta chains sequenced from a single sample in a study of T cell responses to AZD1222 COVID-19 vaccine (dated by TCRdb to about 2021). The library was made by the immunoSEQ multiplex PCR assay. The table comes from immuneACCESS by way of TCRdb, which keeps in-frame sequences with V and J called. Part of the clones is missing from these tables; in studies checked, under half for an unresolved V gene and the rest for unknown reasons. Counted in this sample were 140,000 to 150,000 clones; 85% to 95% of them appeared once. 7.5% to 9.5% of the sample is held by the ten biggest clonotypes. The time point label corresponds to: baseline before first vaccination. The sequenced sample was peripheral blood, obtained on day 0 of AZD1222 vaccination. Receptor source: an adult in good health.

This clone was seen only a few times. The V and J genes are TRBV5-1 and TRBJ2-1; TRBD1 matches 8 bases. The germline gives CDR1 SGHRS, CDR2 YFSETQ. The CDR3 covers 15 residues. After removal of 2 bases from V and 5 bases from J, the junction contained 6 bases not matched to a gene. Written as DNA, the CDR3 is TGCGCCAGCAGCTTAGTCCAGGGGGCTAACAATGAGCAGTTCTTC. Its translation is CASSLVQGANNEQFF.

The chain carries TRBV11-3 and TRBJ2-5, with D perhaps TRBD1 or TRBD2 (6 bases each). V lost 4 bases to trimming and J lost 5 bases, with 14 bases between them. The CDR3 sequence is 14 residues long. CDR1 SGHNT and CDR2 YENEEA come from the germline V gene. The CDR3 DNA reads as TGTGCCAGCAGCTCCTACGGGGGCAAGGAGACCCAGTACTTC. Amino acids: CASSSYGGKETQYF.

The rearrangement uses TRBV19 and TRBJ1-3; tentatively, D is TRBD1 (5 bases). CDR1 and CDR2 from the germline V gene are LNHDA and SQIVND (reference sequence). This CDR3 spans 15 amino acids. V lost 5 bases and J 0 bases, leaving 11 bases between the germline ends. The chain's CDR3 is CASSWGVNSGNTIYF. DNA for the CDR3: TGTGCCAGTAGTTGGGGGGTAAACTCTGGAAACACCATATATTTT.

The chain combines TRBV7-6 with TRBJ1-1; 9 bases fit TRBD1. CDR3 length equals 13 residues. After removal of 5 bases from V and 4 bases from J, the junction contained 2 bases not matched to a gene. CDR1 is SGHVS, CDR2 FNYEAQ, per germline. Written as DNA, the CDR3 is TGTGCCAGCAGCCGGACAGGGGTCACTGAAGCTTTCTTT. It is translated as CASSRTGVTEAFF.

The V gene is TRBV5-1, the J gene TRBJ1-2, with TRBD1 identical over 9 bases. The J segment lost 8 bases and the V segment lost 4 bases, leaving 6 bases of the junction unmatched. This CDR3 is 13 amino acids long. Germline V CDR1 and CDR2: SGHRS, YFSETQ. The CDR3 sequence: CASSIQGAEGYTF. The CDR3, as DNA: TGCGCCAGCAGCATACAGGGGGCCGAGGGCTACACCTTC. Variable domain in full (rest from reference TRBV5-1 and TRBJ1-2): KAGVTQTPRYLIKTRGQQVTLSCSPISGHRSVSWYQQTPGQGLQFLFEYFSETQRNKGNFPGRFSGRQFSNSRSEMNVSTLELGDSALYLCASSIQGAEGYTFGSGTRLTVV.

The rearrangement joins TRBV10-3 to TRBJ2-5, with D maybe TRBD1 (5 bases). The V end lost 7 bases, the J end lost 1 base, and 10 bases lay between the germline ends. Germline V gene lookup returns CDR1 ENHRY and CDR2 SYGVKD. The CDR3 length is 13 residues. In DNA, the CDR3 is TGTGCCATCAAGAGACAGATCCAAGAGACCCAGTACTTC. This translates into CAIKRQIQETQYF.

This clone was seen only once. J is TRBJ2-3 and V is TRBV3-1 (or the pseudogene TRBV3-2); no clear D. The CDR3 spans 13 residues. Germline V gene lookup returns CDR1 LGHDT and CDR2 YNNKEL (reference sequence). V lost 5 bases and J 8 bases, leaving 14 bases between the germline ends. The CDR3 coding sequence is TGTGCCAGCAGCGCAACACCCCGCACTACGCAGTATTTT. Residues: CASSATPRTTQYF.

The chain is built from TRBV10-3 and TRBJ1-6, with 7 bases aligning to TRBD1. CDR1 and CDR2 (germline): ENHRY, SYGVKD. V gave up 0 bases and J gave up 11 bases; unmatched junction bases: 4. The CDR3 totals 14 residues. The CDR3 loop is CAISESNRGAPLHF. CDR3 sequence (DNA): TGTGCCATCAGTGAGTCGAACAGGGGCGCACCCCTCCACTTT.

The V and J genes are TRBV7-2 and TRBJ1-1; D gene uncertain. The V gene's germline CDR1 is SGHTA and CDR2 FQGNSA. This CDR3 contains 13 residues. V was clipped by 2 bases and J by 10 bases, with 14 bases between them. CDR3 DNA: TGTGCCAGCAGCTTAATGGTCTCGTCCCTAGCTTTCTTT. Its protein is CASSLMVSSLAFF.

The V and J genes are TRBV5-1 and TRBJ1-2; D unclear. With 0 bases removed from V and 2 bases from J, the gap between germline ends came to 5 bases. Germline V lookup: CDR1 SGHRS, CDR2 YFSETQ. The CDR3 contains 13 residues. This CDR3 is CASSLEQNYGYTF. CDR3 nucleotide sequence: TGCGCCAGCAGCTTGGAACAGAACTATGGCTACACCTTC. Full variable domain (outside the CDR3, taken from reference TRBV5-1 and TRBJ1-2): KAGVTQTPRYLIKTRGQQVTLSCSPISGHRSVSWYQQTPGQGLQFLFEYFSETQRNKGNFPGRFSGRQFSNSRSEMNVSTLELGDSALYLCASSLEQNYGYTFGSGTRLTVV.

The J gene is TRBJ2-2, the V gene TRBV29-1; D unclear. Trimming removed 4 bases at V and 7 bases at J, with 10 bases between. Germline V gene data show CDR1 as SQVTM and CDR2 as ANQGSEA. The CDR3 spans 12 residues. Written as DNA, the CDR3 is TGCAGCGTTGCCGACATAGGCGGGGAGCTGTTTTTT. Its protein is CSVADIGGELFF.

The chain uses TRBV14 and TRBJ1-1, with 7 bases identical to TRBD1. This CDR3 spans 17 amino acids. Trimming at V came to 6 bases and at J to 1 base, leaving 14 bases not matched to a gene. CDR1 and CDR2 (germline): SGHDN, FVKESK. The CDR3 loop reads CASRRRSGRTGNTEAFF. CDR3 in DNA: TGTGCCAGCAGAAGAAGATCTGGGAGGACAGGGAACACTGAAGCTTTCTTT. Together with reference TRBV14 and TRBJ1-1, the CDR3 gives the full variable domain: EAGVTQFPSHSVIEKGQTVTLRCDPISGHDNLYWYRRVMGKEIKFLLHFVKESKQDESGMPNNRFLAERTGGTYSTLKVQPAELEDSGVYFCASRRRSGRTGNTEAFFGQGTRLTVV.

V and J are TRBV16 and TRBJ2-2, with D unresolved. Trimming took off 9 bases at V and 2 bases at J, with 7 bases between the two ends. The CDR3 is 12 residues long. Germline V gene data show CDR1 as KGHSY and CDR2 as FQNENV. The CDR3 DNA reads TGTGCCAGTGCGAAAAACACCGGGGAGCTGTTTTTT. It encodes CASAKNTGELFF.

The chain uses TRBV3-1 (or the pseudogene TRBV3-2) and TRBJ2-3; perhaps TRBD1 as D (6 bases). CDR3 length equals 15 residues. Germline loops: CDR1 LGHDT, CDR2 YNNKEL (reference sequence). The V and J ends lost 4 bases and 2 bases respectively, with 13 bases between them. The DNA for the CDR3 is TGTGCCAGCAGCCTCGGACAGAGTGACACAGATACGCAGTATTTT. Protein sequence: CASSLGQSDTDTQYF.

V is TRBV30 and J is TRBJ1-1; D not certain. CDR1 is GTSNPN, CDR2 SVGIG, per germline (reference sequence). The germline V and J ends were trimmed by 0 bases and 7 bases, with 9 bases remaining between them. This CDR3 comprises 12 residues. CDR3 protein: CAWSVSSFEAFF. CDR3 coding DNA: TGTGCCTGGAGTGTTAGCTCCTTTGAAGCTTTCTTT.

This clone was detected once. The V and J genes are TRBV7-8 and TRBJ1-2; D possibly corresponds to TRBD1 (6 bases). The germline CDR1 and CDR2 sequences are SGHVS and FQNEAQ. V lost 1 base and J 4 bases, leaving 13 bases between the germline ends. The CDR3 extends over 15 amino acids. This CDR3 reads CASSLVGGGGYGYTF. The CDR3 DNA is TGTGCCAGCAGCTTAGTTGGGGGGGGCGGCTATGGCTACACCTTC.

The chain recombines TRBV7-8 with TRBJ2-7; a possible D gene is TRBD2 (7 bases). This CDR3 comprises 14 residues. Per the germline V gene, CDR1 is SGHVS and CDR2 is FQNEAQ. The V and J ends lost 1 base and 5 bases respectively, with 12 bases between them. The DNA of the CDR3 is TGTGCCAGCAGCTTAGAGGGGGGGGTCCACGAGCAGTACTTC. Translating it yields CASSLEGGVHEQYF.

The chain has TRBV5-6 and TRBJ1-2; D call uncertain. CDR1 SGHDT and CDR2 YYEEEE come from the germline V gene. The V end was cut by 2 bases, the J end by 2 bases, with 4 bases between. This CDR3 comprises 12 residues. CDR3 loop: CASSFGNYGYTF. The CDR3 nucleotides are TGTGCCAGCAGCTTTGGGAACTATGGCTACACCTTC.

This clone showed up just once. The chain is built from TRBV29-1 and TRBJ2-7; D call uncertain. V lost 6 bases and J 6 bases, leaving 21 bases between the germline ends. From germline, CDR1 is SQVTM and CDR2 ANQGSEA. The CDR3 runs to 14 residues. CDR3 nucleotides: TGCAGCGTGGAAAAGCCGGGCCCTCACGCCGAGCAGTACTTC. It is translated as CSVEKPGPHAEQYF.

The rearrangement links TRBV6-5 to TRBJ1-2; D is undetermined. Trimming removed 2 bases at V and 4 bases at J, with 11 bases between. Germline V gene data show CDR1 as MNHEY and CDR2 as SVGAGI. CDR3 length: 14 amino acids. The CDR3 loop reads CASSYDPGIYGYTF. The CDR3, as DNA: TGTGCCAGCAGTTACGATCCGGGGATCTATGGCTACACCTTC.

V gene TRBV6-4 combines with J gene TRBJ2-2, with D uncertain. This CDR3 region has 13 residues. The germline gives CDR1 MRHNA, CDR2 SNTAGT. Trimming shortened V by 3 bases and J by 4 bases, and 6 bases separated the two germline ends. Here the CDR3 DNA reads TGTGCCAGCAGTGATGGTTTCACCGGGGAGCTGTTTTTT. It yields the protein CASSDGFTGELFF.

This chain links TRBV6-1 with TRBJ2-7; D not resolved. This CDR3 has 13 amino acids. Trimming pared 2 bases from V and 4 bases from J, leaving 9 bases between. The germline CDR1 and CDR2 sequences are MNHNS and SASEGT. This chain's CDR3 is CASSEQGVYEQYF. The CDR3 region has the DNA TGTGCCAGCAGTGAACAAGGTGTTTACGAGCAGTACTTC.